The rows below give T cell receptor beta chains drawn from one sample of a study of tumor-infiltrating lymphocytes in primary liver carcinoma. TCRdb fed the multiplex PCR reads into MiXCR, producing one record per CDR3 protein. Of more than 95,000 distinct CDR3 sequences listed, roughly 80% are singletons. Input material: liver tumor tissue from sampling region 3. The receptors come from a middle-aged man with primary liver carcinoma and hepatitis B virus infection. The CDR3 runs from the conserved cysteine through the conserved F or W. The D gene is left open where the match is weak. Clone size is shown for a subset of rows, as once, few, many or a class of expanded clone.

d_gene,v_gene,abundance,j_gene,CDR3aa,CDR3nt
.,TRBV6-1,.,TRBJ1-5,CASSRREGISNQPQHF,TGTGCCAGCAGTAGGCGAGAGGGAATTAGCAATCAGCCCCAGCATTTT
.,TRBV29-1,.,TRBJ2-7,CIVDTGYADEHYF,TGCATCGTCGATACAGGGTATGCCGACGAGCACTACTTC
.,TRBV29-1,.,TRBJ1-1,CSVGAGWEAFF,TGCAGCGTTGGTGCTGGCTGGGAGGCTTTCTTT
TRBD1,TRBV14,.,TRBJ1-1,CASGRGQERMNTEASF,TGTGCCAGCGGCCGGGGACAGGAGAGAATGAACACTGAAGCTTCCTTT
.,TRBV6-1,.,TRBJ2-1,CASAVGFNEQSF,TGTGCCAGCGCAGTGGGCTTCAATGAGCAGTCCTTC
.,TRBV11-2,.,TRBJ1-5,CPISLVGVTGSNRPQHF,TGTCCCATCAGCTTAGTAGGGGTAACAGGGAGCAATCGGCCCCAGCATTTT
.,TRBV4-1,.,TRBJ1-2,CASSQGVGSYGYTF,TGTGCCAGCAGCCAAGGTGTAGGGAGCTATGGCTACACCTTC
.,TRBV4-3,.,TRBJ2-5,CTSSQDLGETQYF,TGTACCAGCAGCCAAGATTTGGGGGAGACCCAGTACTTC
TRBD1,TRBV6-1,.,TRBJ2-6,CVGTEQGLAGANVLTF,TGTGTCGGCACCGAACAGGGGTTAGCTGGGGCCAACGTCCTGACTTTC
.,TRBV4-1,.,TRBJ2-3,CASSQEEGTDTQYF,TGCGCCAGCAGCCAAGAAGAAGGCACAGACACGCAATATTTT
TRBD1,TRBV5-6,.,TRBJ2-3,CVSSQQGATDTQYF,TGTGTTAGCAGCCAACAGGGGGCAACAGATACGCAGTATTTT
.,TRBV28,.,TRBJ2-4,CASSGVVTKNIQYF,TGTGCCAGCAGTGGGGTGGTGACCAAAAACATTCAGTACTTC
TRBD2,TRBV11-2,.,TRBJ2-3,CAISLQAGISTDTQYF,TGTGCCATCAGCTTGCAAGCGGGAATCAGCACAGATACGCAGTATTTT
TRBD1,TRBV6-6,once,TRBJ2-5,CASRATGGFGETRYF,TGTGCCAGCAGGGCTACAGGGGGCTTCGGGGAGACCCGGTACTTC
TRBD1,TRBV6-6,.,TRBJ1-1,CTSSTGGTTEAFF,TGTACCAGCAGTACAGGGGGTACTACTGAAGCTTTCTTT
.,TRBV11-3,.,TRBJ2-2,CVISLGRIGRGNTGELFF,TGTGTCATCAGCTTAGGGCGGATAGGGAGAGGGAACACCGGGGAGCTGTTTTTT
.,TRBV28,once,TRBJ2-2,CASEKGEAGELFF,TGTGCCAGCGAGAAAGGGGAAGCAGGGGAGCTGTTTTTT
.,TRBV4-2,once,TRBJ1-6,CVSSQESSGGDSPLHF,TGTGTCAGCAGCCAAGAGTCGTCAGGAGGAGATTCACCCCTCCACTTT
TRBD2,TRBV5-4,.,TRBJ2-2,CASSAGLGANTGEPFF,TGTGCCAGCAGCGCGGGACTAGGTGCGAACACCGGGGAGCCGTTTTTT
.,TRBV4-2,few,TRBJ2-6,CVSSQEASSGANVLTF,TGTGTCAGCAGCCAAGAAGCAAGTTCTGGGGCCAACGTCCTGACTTTC
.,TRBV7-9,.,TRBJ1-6,CASNLAAAGSSPLHF,TGTGCCAGCAACTTGGCAGCAGCTGGGTCCTCACCCCTCCACTTT
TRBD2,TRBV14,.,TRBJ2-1,CASAVAGWVNNEQFF,TGTGCCAGTGCCGTAGCGGGATGGGTAAACAATGAGCAGTTCTTC
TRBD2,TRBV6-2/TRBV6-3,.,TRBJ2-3,CANTGTSGRYSIDTQYF,TGTGCCAATACTGGGACTAGTGGGAGGTATAGCATAGATACGCAGTATTTT
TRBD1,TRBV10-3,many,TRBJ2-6,CAIGGQGASGANVLTF,TGTGCCATCGGGGGACAGGGAGCCTCTGGGGCCAACGTCCTGACTTTC
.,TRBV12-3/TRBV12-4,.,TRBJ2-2,CASSLAPAVVTGKLFF,TGTGCCAGCAGTTTAGCTCCAGCGGTTGTGACCGGGAAGCTGTTTTTT
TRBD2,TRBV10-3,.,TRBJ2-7,CAINDRGAGVEEQYF,TGTGCCATCAATGATCGGGGAGCGGGAGTAGAGGAGCAGTACTTC
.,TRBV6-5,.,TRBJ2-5,CVSSYSISGGSQETQYF,TGTGTCAGCAGTTACTCGATCAGTGGCGGGTCCCAAGAGACCCAGTACTTC
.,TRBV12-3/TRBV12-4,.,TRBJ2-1,CVSSFYDGNEQFF,TGTGTCAGCAGTTTTTACGATGGCAATGAGCAGTTCTTC
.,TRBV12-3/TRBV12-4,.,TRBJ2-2,CASVETANTGEPFF,TGTGCCAGCGTGGAGACAGCGAACACCGGGGAGCCATTTTTT
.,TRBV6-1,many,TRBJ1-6,CASRPSGGTASPLHF,TGTGCCAGCAGACCTTCGGGGGGGACCGCCTCACCCCTCCACTTT
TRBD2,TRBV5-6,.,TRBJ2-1,CASSSGLAVFRPDNEQFF,TGTGCCAGCAGCTCGGGACTAGCGGTATTTCGACCCGACAATGAGCAGTTCTTC
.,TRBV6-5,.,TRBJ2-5,CGSGSPGETHYF,TGTGGCAGCGGTTCCCCTGGGGAGACCCATTATTTC
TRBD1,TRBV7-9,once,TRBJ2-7,CASSHDRVYQQYF,TGTGCCAGCAGCCATGACAGGGTCTACCAGCAGTATTTC
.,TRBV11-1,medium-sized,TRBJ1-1,CASSLSRGIAEAFF,TGTGCCAGCAGCTTAAGTCGGGGGATAGCTGAAGCTTTCTTT
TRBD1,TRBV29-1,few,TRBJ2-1,CSDLPGQGGSYNERFF,TGCAGCGACCTCCCGGGACAGGGAGGCTCCTACAATGAGCGGTTCTTC
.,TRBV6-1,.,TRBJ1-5,CASSPLDRNSNQPRHF,TGTGCCAGCAGCCCCCTGGACAGAAATAGCAATCAGCCCCGGCATTTT
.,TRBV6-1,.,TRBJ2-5,CASSIGLLQETRYF,TGTGCCAGCAGTATAGGACTACTTCAAGAGACCCGGTACTTC
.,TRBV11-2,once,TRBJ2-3,CASILSLGGQIVTKHTQYF,TGTGCCAGCATCTTATCTTTGGGGGGTCAGATCGTTACAAAACATACGCAATATTTT
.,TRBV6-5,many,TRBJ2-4,CASTGEGNIQYF,TGTGCCAGCACAGGGGAAGGGAACATTCAGTACTTC
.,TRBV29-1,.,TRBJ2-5,CSAARFQETQYF,TGCAGCGCTGCGAGATTCCAAGAGACCCAGTACTTC